Each of the 21 T cell receptor beta chains below was sequenced from the same sample in a study of human T cells and chemical hapten exposure. It was unfractionated whole blood from which total RNA was extracted. Each CDR3 protein gets one entry after TCRdb re-called the 5' RACE reads with MiXCR. The table records approximately 81,000 distinct CDR3 sequences, roughly 8.4% of them present only once. These receptors originate from a male donor in good health.

The chain links TRBV27 to TRBJ1-1; D gene ambiguous. With 0 bases removed from V and 1 base from J, the gap between germline ends came to 9 bases. Germline CDR1 and CDR2: MNHEY and SMNVEV (reference sequence). This CDR3 spans 15 amino acids. The CDR3 is CASSLSRTANTEAFF. Written as DNA, the CDR3 is TGTGCCAGCAGTTTATCTCGGACGGCGAACACTGAAGCTTTCTTT.

The gene calls are TRBV6-2 or TRBV6-3 and TRBJ1-6; D is unclear. Per germline, CDR1 MNHEY and CDR2 SVGEGT. V was pared by 8 bases and J by 1 base, with 18 bases between. The CDR3 is made up of 17 amino acids. The DNA for the CDR3 is TGTGCCAGCTCGGATGGTCCGCGGGAGTCCTATAATTCACCCCTCCACTTT. Translated, it gives CASSDGPRESYNSPLHF.

The V call is TRBV2, the J call TRBJ2-1; TRBD2 matches at 7 bases. CDR1 is SNHLY and CDR2 is FYNNEI in the germline V gene. This CDR3 spans 13 amino acids. Germline trimming cut 6 bases from V and 8 bases from J; bases unmatched to any gene: 7. DNA of the CDR3: TGTGCCAGCAGCAAGCGGGGCGTCTATGAGCAGTTCTTC. It is translated as CASSKRGVYEQFF.

This clonotype was detected once. The chain has TRBV6-5 and TRBJ2-1; 7 bases match TRBD2. Trimming took 5 bases from V and 8 from J; bases not matched to a gene: 15. The CDR3 contains 16 residues. Germline CDR1 reads MNHEY; CDR2 reads SVGAGI. CDR3 sequence reads: CASSTLKGGSRDEQFF. The CDR3 DNA sequence: TGTGCCAGCAGTACCCTTAAGGGCGGGAGTAGGGATGAGCAGTTCTTC.

The chain uses TRBV5-1 and TRBJ2-2; unclear D gene. Trimming cost V 4 bases and J 0 bases, with 16 bases left between them. This CDR3 comprises 17 residues. Germline assignment: CDR1 SGHRS and CDR2 YFSETQ. The CDR3 DNA follows: TGCGCCAGCAGCCCCAACCCGGGTCGATCGAACACCGGGGAGCTGTTTTTT. The encoded protein is CASSPNPGRSNTGELFF.

This clonotype was observed at least ten times. This chain joins TRBV27 and TRBJ2-1; 12 bases are a match to TRBD2. Germline V lookup: CDR1 MNHEY, CDR2 SMNVEV (reference sequence). CDR3 size: 15 residues. The ends lost 5 bases at V and 5 bases at J; junction bases unmatched: 4. DNA for the CDR3: TGTGCCAGCAGTCCCGGACTAGCGGGAAACAATGAGCAGTTCTTC. It translates to CASSPGLAGNNEQFF.

This clonotype showed up many times. The rearrangement uses TRBV28 and TRBJ1-1; unclear D gene. Germline-derived CDR1 and CDR2 are MDHEN and SYDVKM. Trimming pared 6 bases from V and 7 bases from J, leaving 9 bases between. The CDR3 is made up of 11 amino acids. CDR3: CASSLTFEAFF. The CDR3 region has the DNA TGTGCCAGCAGCCTGACATTTGAAGCTTTCTTT.

This clonotype occurred many times. The chain recombines TRBV20-1 with TRBJ2-7, with 8 bases aligning to TRBD2. Germline lookup yields CDR1 DFQATT and CDR2 SNEGSKA (reference sequence). CDR3 length: 12 residues. V gave up 3 bases and J gave up 7 bases; unmatched junction bases: 5. CDR3 residues: CSASGAGAEQYF. CDR3 coding DNA: TGCAGTGCTAGCGGAGCGGGAGCTGAGCAGTACTTC.

This clonotype has more than one count but fewer than ten. This chain links TRBV5-8 with TRBJ2-3, with 8 bases aligning to TRBD2. The CDR3 sequence is 18 residues long. Germline assignment: CDR1 SGHTS and CDR2 YDEGEE. The trim removed 2 bases at V and 3 bases at J, leaving 14 bases unmatched. The CDR3 DNA is TGTGCCAGCAGCTTTGGGACCCTTAGCGGGGCGGGGACAGATACGCAGTATTTT. Its translation: CASSFGTLSGAGTDTQYF.

This clonotype showed up just a few times. Written as DNA, the CDR3 is TGTGCCAGCAGTCACGGTGGGGGCGGTGAAAAACTGTTTTTT. Translation gives CASSHGGGGEKLFF. This chain uses TRBV12-3 or TRBV12-4 with TRBJ1-4, with D perhaps TRBD1 (6 bases). The CDR3 consists of 14 residues. With 5 bases removed from V and 7 bases from J, the gap between germline ends came to 14 bases.

V and J are TRBV27 and TRBJ1-2, with TRBD1 matching over 9 bases. The CDR3 has 13 residues. Germline trimming cut 5 bases from V and 7 bases from J; bases unmatched to any gene: 5. Per germline, CDR1 MNHEY and CDR2 SMNVEV (reference sequence). The CDR3 here is CASSGTGGIGYTF. Here the CDR3 DNA reads TGTGCCAGCAGTGGAACAGGGGGCATTGGCTACACCTTC.

This chain links TRBV23-1 with TRBJ2-7; 10 bases fit TRBD1. TRBV23-1 is identified as an open reading frame with a role that is uncertain. V shed 10 bases, J shed 7 bases, and the junction held 16 bases outside the gene matches. This CDR3 is built from 15 residues. CDR3 coding DNA: TGCGCCATCACCTCTTCCGGGACAGGGGTAAATGAGCAGTACTTC. It yields the protein CAITSSGTGVNEQYF.

J is TRBJ1-6 and V is TRBV6-4; 7 bases agree with TRBD1. CDR1 and CDR2 from the germline V gene are MRHNA and SNTAGT. The CDR3 contains 14 residues. The ends lost 6 bases at V and 7 bases at J; junction bases unmatched: 6. CDR3 protein: CASSETGDNSPLHF. For the CDR3, the DNA is TGTGCCAGCAGCGAAACAGGGGACAATTCACCCCTCCACTTT.

There are many counts of this clonotype. This chain links TRBV7-2 with TRBJ2-7; the match to TRBD1 covers 9 bases. Germline CDR1 reads SGHTA; CDR2 reads FQGNSA. V shed 6 bases and J 2 bases; nucleotides not matched to a gene: 8. The CDR3 runs 15 residues. The DNA for the CDR3 is TGTGCCAGCAGTTACACCGGGACAGGGACCTACGAGCAGTACTTC. This sequence encodes CASSYTGTGTYEQYF.

This clonotype was found many times. This rearrangement joins TRBV7-9 to TRBJ2-1; D uncertain. This CDR3 has 13 amino acids. V lost 1 base and J 6 bases, leaving 7 bases between the germline ends. CDR1 SEHNR and CDR2 FQNEAQ come from the germline V gene (reference sequence). CDR3 nucleotides: TGTGCCAGCAGCTTAGGGCAGGTCAATGAGCAGTTCTTC. Translating it yields CASSLGQVNEQFF. The full variable domain, its missing parts supplied by reference TRBV7-9 and TRBJ2-1, is DTGVSQNPRHKITKRGQNVTFRCDPISEHNRLYWYRQTLGQGPEFLTYFQNEAQLEKSRLLSDRFSAERPKGSFSTLEIQRTEQGDSAMYLCASSLGQVNEQFFGPGTRLTVL.

This clonotype appeared a few times. This chain joins TRBV6-2 or TRBV6-3 and TRBJ2-6; 8 bases align to TRBD2. Germline CDR1 MNHEY, CDR2 SVGEGT. V lost 4 bases to trimming and J lost 0 bases; unmatched junction nucleotides: 2. This CDR3 is built from 16 residues. The CDR3 reads CASSSGLASGANVLTF. DNA of the CDR3: TGTGCCAGCAGTTCCGGACTAGCCTCTGGGGCCAACGTCCTGACTTTC.

CDR3 amino acids: CASSQSRDYLYEQYF. Written as DNA, the CDR3 is TGCGCCAGCAGCCAATCCCGGGATTATCTTTACGAGCAGTACTTC. The J gene is TRBJ2-7, the V gene TRBV4-3, with D possibly matching TRBD2 (5 bases). Trimming removed 2 bases from V and 4 bases from J, with 15 bases in between. The CDR3 is 15 residues long. CDR1 is LGHNA and CDR2 is YSLEER in the germline V gene.

This clonotype came up a few times. The chain couples TRBV3-1 to TRBJ2-7; 11 nucleotides align to TRBD1. The CDR3 contains 15 residues. Germline assignment: CDR1 LGHDT and CDR2 YNNKEL (reference sequence). V dropped 4 bases and J dropped 5; count of bases not matched to a gene: 7. The CDR3 DNA sequence: TGTGCCAGCAGCCCTGGGACAGGGGGTTTCAACGAGCAGTACTTC. Translated: CASSPGTGGFNEQYF.

The gene calls are TRBV9 and TRBJ1-5; 7 nucleotides agree with TRBD1. The CDR3 covers 15 residues. With 5 bases clipped from V and 1 base from J, the junction kept 6 bases outside the gene matches. The germline gives CDR1 SGDLS, CDR2 YYNGEE. The CDR3, as DNA: TGTGCCAGCAGTGTGACAGGGAGGAGCAATCAGCCCCAGCATTTT. It encodes CASSVTGRSNQPQHF.

This clonotype appeared a few times. The CDR3: CASSDSYGYTF. In DNA, the CDR3 is TGTGCCAGCAGTGACAGCTATGGCTACACCTTC. The chain links TRBV2 to TRBJ1-2; the D is unclear. The CDR3 contains 11 residues. Trimming left V 3 bases short and J 4 bases short, with 3 bases between. Germline V CDR1 and CDR2: SNHLY, FYNNEI. Based on the CDR3 plus reference TRBV2 and TRBJ1-2, the full variable domain is EPEVTQTPSHQVTQMGQEVILRCVPISNHLYFYWYRQILGQKVEFLVSFYNNEISEKSEIFDDQFSVERPDGSNFTLKIRSTKLEDSAMYFCASSDSYGYTFGSGTRLTVV.

The sample holds many counts of this clonotype. The genes are TRBV5-5 and TRBJ2-7; D possibly corresponds to TRBD2 (6 bases). Germline CDR1 SGHKS, CDR2 YYEKEE (reference sequence). CDR3 length equals 14 residues. Trimming cost V 4 bases and J 0 bases, with 11 bases left between them. The CDR3 region is CASSPGLSSYEQYF. CDR3 DNA: TGTGCCAGCAGCCCCGGACTAAGCTCCTACGAGCAGTACTTC.